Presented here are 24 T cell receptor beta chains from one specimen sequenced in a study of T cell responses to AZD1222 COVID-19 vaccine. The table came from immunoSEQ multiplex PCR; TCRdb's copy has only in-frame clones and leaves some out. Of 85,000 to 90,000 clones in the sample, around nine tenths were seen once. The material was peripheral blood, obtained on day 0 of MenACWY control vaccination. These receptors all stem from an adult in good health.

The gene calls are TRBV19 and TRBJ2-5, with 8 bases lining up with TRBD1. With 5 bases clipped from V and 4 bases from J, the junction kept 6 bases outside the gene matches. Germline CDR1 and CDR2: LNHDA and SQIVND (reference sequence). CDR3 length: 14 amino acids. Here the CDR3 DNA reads TGTGCCAGTAGTGGAGGACAGGGTGGAGAGACCCAGTACTTC. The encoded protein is CASSGGQGGETQYF.

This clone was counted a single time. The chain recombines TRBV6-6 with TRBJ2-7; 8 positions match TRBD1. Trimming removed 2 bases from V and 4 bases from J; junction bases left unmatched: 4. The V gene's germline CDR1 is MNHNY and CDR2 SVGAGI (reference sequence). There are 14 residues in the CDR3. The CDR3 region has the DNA TGTGCCAGCAGTTACCGACAGGGGCAATACGAGCAGTACTTC. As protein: CASSYRQGQYEQYF.

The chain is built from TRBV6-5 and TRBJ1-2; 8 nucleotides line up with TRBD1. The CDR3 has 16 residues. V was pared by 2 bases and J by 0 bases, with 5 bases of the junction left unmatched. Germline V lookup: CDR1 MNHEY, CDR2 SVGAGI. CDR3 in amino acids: CASSYQQGGTNYGYTF. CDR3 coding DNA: TGTGCCAGCAGTTACCAACAGGGGGGAACTAACTATGGCTACACCTTC.

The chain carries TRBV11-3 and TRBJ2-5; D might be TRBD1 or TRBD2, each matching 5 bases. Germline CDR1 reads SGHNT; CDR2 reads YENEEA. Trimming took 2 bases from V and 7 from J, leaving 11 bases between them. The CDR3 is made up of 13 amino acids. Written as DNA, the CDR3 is TGTGCCAGCAGCTTAACCGGGACGGGGACCCAGTACTTC. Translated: CASSLTGTGTQYF.

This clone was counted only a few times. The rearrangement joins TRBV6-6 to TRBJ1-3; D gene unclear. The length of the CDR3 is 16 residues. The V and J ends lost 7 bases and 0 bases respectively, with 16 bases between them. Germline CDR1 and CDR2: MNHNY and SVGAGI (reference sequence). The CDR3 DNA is TGTGCCAGCACTTCAATAGGGCTGAGCTCTGGAAACACCATATATTTT. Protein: CASTSIGLSSGNTIYF.

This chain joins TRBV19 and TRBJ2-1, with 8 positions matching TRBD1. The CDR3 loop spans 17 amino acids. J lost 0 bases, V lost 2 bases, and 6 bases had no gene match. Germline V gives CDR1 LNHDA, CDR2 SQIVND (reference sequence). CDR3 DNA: TGTGCCAGTAGTATAAGTCAGGGGGCTAGCTCCTACAATGAGCAGTTCTTC. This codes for CASSISQGASSYNEQFF.

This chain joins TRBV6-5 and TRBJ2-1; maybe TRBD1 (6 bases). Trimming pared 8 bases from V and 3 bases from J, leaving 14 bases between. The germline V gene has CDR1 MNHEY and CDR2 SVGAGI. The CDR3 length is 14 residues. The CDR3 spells CASSDSLVYNEQFF. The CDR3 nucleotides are TGTGCCAGCTCGGACAGCCTTGTCTACAATGAGCAGTTCTTC.

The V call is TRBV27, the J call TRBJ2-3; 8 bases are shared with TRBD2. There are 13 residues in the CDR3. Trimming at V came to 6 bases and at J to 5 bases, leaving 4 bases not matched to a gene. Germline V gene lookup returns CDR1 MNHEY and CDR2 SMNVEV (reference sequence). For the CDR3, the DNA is TGTGCCAGCAGAGGACTAGCTCGAGATACGCAGTATTTT. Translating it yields CASRGLARDTQYF.

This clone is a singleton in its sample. The CDR3 sequence is CASRGGNLVGNNSPLHF. The CDR3 DNA reads TGTGCCAGCAGGGGAGGGAATTTGGTTGGAAATAATTCACCCCTCCACTTT. This rearrangement joins TRBV3-1 (or the pseudogene TRBV3-2) to TRBJ1-6; the D is unclear. The V and J ends lost 6 bases and 5 bases respectively, with 20 bases between them. Looked up from germline, CDR1 is LGHDT and CDR2 is YNNKEL (reference sequence). The CDR3 has 17 residues.

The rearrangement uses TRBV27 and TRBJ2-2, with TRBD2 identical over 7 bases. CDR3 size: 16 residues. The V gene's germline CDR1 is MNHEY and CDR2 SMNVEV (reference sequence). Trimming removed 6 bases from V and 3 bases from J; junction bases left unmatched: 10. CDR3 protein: CASRRLAEGYTGELFF. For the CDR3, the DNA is TGTGCCAGCAGAAGGCTAGCGGAAGGCTACACCGGGGAGCTGTTTTTT.

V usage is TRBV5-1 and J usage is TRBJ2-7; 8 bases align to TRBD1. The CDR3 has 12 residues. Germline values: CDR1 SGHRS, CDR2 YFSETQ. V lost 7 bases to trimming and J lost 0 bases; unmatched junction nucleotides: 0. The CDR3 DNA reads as TGCGCCAGCGGACAGGGCTCCTACGAGCAGTACTTC. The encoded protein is CASGQGSYEQYF.

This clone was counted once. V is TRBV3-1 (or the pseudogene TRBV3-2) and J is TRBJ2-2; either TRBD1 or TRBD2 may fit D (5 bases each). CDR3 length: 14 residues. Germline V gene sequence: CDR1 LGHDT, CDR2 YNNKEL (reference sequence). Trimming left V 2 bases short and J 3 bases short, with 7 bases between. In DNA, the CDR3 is TGTGCCAGCAGCCAATGGGGACACACCGGGGAGCTGTTTTTT. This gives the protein CASSQWGHTGELFF.

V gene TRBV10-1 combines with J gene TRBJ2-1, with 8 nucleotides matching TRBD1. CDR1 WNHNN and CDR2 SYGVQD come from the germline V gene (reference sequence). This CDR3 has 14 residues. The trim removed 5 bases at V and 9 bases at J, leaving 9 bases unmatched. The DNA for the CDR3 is TGCGCCAGCAGTCCGACAGGGGCCGTCTCTGAGCAGTTCTTC. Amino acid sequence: CASSPTGAVSEQFF.

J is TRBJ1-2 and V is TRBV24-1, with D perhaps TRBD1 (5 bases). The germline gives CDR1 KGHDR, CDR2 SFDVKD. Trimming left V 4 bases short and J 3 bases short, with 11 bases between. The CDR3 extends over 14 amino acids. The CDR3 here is CATSDGEGHYGYTF. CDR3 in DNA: TGTGCCACCAGTGACGGGGAGGGGCACTATGGCTACACCTTC.

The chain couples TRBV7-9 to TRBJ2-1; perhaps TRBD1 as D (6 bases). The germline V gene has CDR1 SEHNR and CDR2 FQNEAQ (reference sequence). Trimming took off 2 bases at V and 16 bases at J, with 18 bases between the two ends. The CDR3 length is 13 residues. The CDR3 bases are TGTGCCAGCAGCTTATCGACCCATCAGGGACATTTCTTC. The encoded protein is CASSLSTHQGHFF.

The CDR3 DNA follows: TGCGCCAGCAGCTTGGAAGCGGACCAGGTGGATACGCAGTATTTT. This codes for CASSLEADQVDTQYF. The chain joins TRBV5-1 to TRBJ2-3; tentatively, D is TRBD2 (5 bases). Germline V gene data show CDR1 as SGHRS and CDR2 as YFSETQ. The CDR3 extends over 15 amino acids. V was pared by 0 bases and J by 6 bases, with 14 bases between. Together with reference TRBV5-1 and TRBJ2-3, the CDR3 gives the full variable domain: KAGVTQTPRYLIKTRGQQVTLSCSPISGHRSVSWYQQTPGQGLQFLFEYFSETQRNKGNFPGRFSGRQFSNSRSEMNVSTLELGDSALYLCASSLEADQVDTQYFGPGTRLTVL.

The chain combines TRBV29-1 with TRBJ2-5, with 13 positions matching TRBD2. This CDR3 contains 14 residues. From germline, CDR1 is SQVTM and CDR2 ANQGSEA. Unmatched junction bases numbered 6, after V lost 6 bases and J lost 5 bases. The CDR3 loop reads CSVAGLAGRETQYF. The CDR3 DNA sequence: TGCAGCGTAGCGGGACTAGCGGGGCGGGAGACCCAGTACTTC.

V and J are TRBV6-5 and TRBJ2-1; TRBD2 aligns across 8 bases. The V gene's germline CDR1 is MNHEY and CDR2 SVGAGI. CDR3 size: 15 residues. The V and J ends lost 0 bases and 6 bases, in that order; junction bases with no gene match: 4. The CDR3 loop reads CASSYSRAGVNEQFF. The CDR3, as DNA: TGTGCCAGCAGTTACTCGAGAGCGGGAGTCAATGAGCAGTTCTTC.

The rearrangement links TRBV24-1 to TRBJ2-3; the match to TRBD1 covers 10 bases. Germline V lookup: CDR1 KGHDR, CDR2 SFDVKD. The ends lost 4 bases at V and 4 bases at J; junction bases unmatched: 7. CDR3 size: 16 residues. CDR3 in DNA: TGTGCCACCAGTGAGCCCCGACAGGGGGCTGCAGATACGCAGTATTTT. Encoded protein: CATSEPRQGAADTQYF.

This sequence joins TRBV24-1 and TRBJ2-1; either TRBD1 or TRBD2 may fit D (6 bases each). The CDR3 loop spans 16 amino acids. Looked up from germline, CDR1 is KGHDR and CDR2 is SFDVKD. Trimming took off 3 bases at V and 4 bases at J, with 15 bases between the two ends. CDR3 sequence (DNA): TGTGCCACCAGTGATGTTGGACCGGGGGCGTACAATGAGCAGTTCTTC. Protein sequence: CATSDVGPGAYNEQFF.

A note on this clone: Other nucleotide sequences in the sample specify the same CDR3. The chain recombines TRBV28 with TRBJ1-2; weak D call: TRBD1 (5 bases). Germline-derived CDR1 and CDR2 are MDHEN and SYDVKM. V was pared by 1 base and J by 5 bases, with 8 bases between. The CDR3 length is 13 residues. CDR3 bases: TGTGCCAGCAGTTTATTGGGACTTTATGGCTACACCTTC. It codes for CASSLLGLYGYTF.

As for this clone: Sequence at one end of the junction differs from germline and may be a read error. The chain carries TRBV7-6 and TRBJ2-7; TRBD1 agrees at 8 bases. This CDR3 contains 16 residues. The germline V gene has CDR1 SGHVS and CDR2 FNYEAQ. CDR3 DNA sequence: TGTGCCAGCAGCGTAGCAGGGGGCGGGACCTCCTACGAGCAGTACTTC. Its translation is CASSVAGGGTSYEQYF.

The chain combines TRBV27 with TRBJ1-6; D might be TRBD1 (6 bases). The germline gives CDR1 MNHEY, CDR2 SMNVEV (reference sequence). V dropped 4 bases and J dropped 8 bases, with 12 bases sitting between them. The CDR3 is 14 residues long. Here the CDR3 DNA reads TGTGCCAGCAGTTGGGCACAGGGTTATTCACCCCTCCACTTT. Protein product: CASSWAQGYSPLHF.

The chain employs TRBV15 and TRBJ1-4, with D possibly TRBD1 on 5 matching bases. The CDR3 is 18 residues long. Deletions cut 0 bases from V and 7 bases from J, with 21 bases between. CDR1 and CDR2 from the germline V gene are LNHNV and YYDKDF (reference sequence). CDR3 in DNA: TGTGCCACCAGCAGAGATCTCCTCCAGGGAATGGTCGGTGAAAAACTGTTTTTT. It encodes CATSRDLLQGMVGEKLFF.